This T cell receptor (beta chain) is drawn from a study of response to subunit inactivated influenza vaccine. Findings and caveats of the study: The authors offered the suggestion that each seasonal influenza vaccination recruits few new T cells.

For this clonotype: Antigen: not known.

Each CDR3 protein gets one entry after TCRdb re-called the RT-PCR reads with MiXCR. The sample lists 150,000 to 200,000 distinct CDR3 sequences; around 10% were seen once. Trimming pared 3 bases from V and 0 bases from J, leaving 22 bases between. CDR1 and CDR2 (germline): MNHEY, SMNVEV (reference sequence). The CDR3 is made up of 19 amino acids. This chain uses TRBV27 with TRBJ2-3, with D perhaps TRBD2 (6 bases). The sample was CD8+ T cells sorted from PBMCs, taken about 23 months after vaccination. This TCR was sampled from a man aged 45-69 years who received an inactivated influenza vaccine. This chain's CDR3 is CASSFGFVGSGASTDTQYF. In DNA, the CDR3 is TGTGCCAGCAGTTTTGGATTTGTTGGTAGCGGTGCTAGCACAGATACGCAGTATTTT.